This record concerns one TCR beta chain sequence. The data were obtained in a study of CD8+CD57+ T cells in acquired aplastic anemia. For CDR3 and TCR beta VDJ profiling, genomic DNA was the template used. Each CDR3 protein is one row after TCRdb ran MiXCR on the reads. The sample shows about 210,000 distinct CDR3 sequences, 61% of them seen only once. The CDR3 runs to 17 residues. Germline V gene sequence: CDR1 MNHEY, CDR2 SMNVEV (reference sequence). After removal of 3 bases from V and 7 bases from J, the junction contained 13 bases not matched to a gene. This sequence originates from a human donor in good health. Material: sorted CD4+, CD8+, or CD8+CD57+ T cells (not recorded which) from PBMCs. The chain joins TRBV27 to TRBJ2-1; 9 nucleotides line up with TRBD2. The chain's CDR3 is CASSFLGVAGVGNEQFF. In DNA, the CDR3 is TGTGCCAGCAGTTTCCTGGGGGTAGCGGGGGTAGGGAATGAGCAGTTCTTC.